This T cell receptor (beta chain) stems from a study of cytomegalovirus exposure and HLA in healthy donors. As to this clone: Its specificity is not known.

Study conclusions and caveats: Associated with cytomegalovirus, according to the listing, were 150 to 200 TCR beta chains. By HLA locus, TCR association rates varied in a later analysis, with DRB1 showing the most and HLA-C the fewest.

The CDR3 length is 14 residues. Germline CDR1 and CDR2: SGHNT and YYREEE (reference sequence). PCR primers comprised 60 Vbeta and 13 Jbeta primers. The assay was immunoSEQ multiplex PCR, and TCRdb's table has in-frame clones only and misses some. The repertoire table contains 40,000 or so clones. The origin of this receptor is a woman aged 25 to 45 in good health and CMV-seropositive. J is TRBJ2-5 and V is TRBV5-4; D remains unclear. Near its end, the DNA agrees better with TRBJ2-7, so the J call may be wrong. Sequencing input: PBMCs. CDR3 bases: TGTGCCAGCAGCTTGCGTGCGGACTCCTACGAGCAGTACTTC. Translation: CASSLRADSYEQYF.